This passage covers 12 T cell receptor beta chains from one sample sequenced in a study of blood T cell repertoires in COVID-19. Method: immunoSEQ multiplex PCR; TCRdb's copy keeps in-frame clones and lacks some. Of 200,000 to 300,000 clones listed, 70% to 90% are singletons. Sequenced material: peripheral blood. The receptor source for this set is a young man with active or convalescent COVID-19.

The V call is TRBV15, the J call TRBJ1-4; the match to TRBD1 covers 7 bases. The length of the CDR3 is 15 residues. Germline loops: CDR1 LNHNV, CDR2 YYDKDF (reference sequence). Germline trimming cut 5 bases from V and 0 bases from J; bases unmatched to any gene: 3. This chain's CDR3 is CATSLGTATNEKLFF. The CDR3 DNA reads as TGTGCCACCAGCTTAGGGACAGCAACTAATGAAAAACTGTTTTTT.

V usage is TRBV12-3 or TRBV12-4 and J usage is TRBJ1-2, with 7 nucleotides matching TRBD1. Trimming removed 4 bases from V and 2 bases from J; junction bases left unmatched: 1. CDR3 length equals 13 residues. This CDR3 reads CASSSQGNYGYTF. The CDR3 DNA is TGTGCCAGCAGTTCACAGGGGAACTATGGCTACACCTTC.

The rearrangement uses TRBV9 and TRBJ1-4; D remains unclear. This CDR3 has 15 residues. CDR1 SGDLS and CDR2 YYNGEE come from the germline V gene. The V end was cut by 2 bases, the J end by 6 bases, with 14 bases between. The CDR3 region is CASSVTPARDEKLFF. CDR3 nucleotides: TGTGCCAGCAGCGTGACGCCCGCCCGGGATGAAAAACTGTTTTTT.

The chain recombines TRBV7-9 with TRBJ1-5; D gene unclear. The germline CDR1 and CDR2 sequences are SEHNR and FQNEAQ (reference sequence). V was shortened by 0 bases and J by 3 bases, with 9 bases between the two germline ends. The CDR3 sequence is 15 residues long. CDR3 region: CASSLAGSPNQPQHF. The CDR3, as DNA: TGTGCCAGCAGCTTAGCAGGGAGTCCCAATCAGCCCCAGCATTTT.

As regards this clone: The DNA is omitted, as the CDR3 cannot be located on it reliably, and the CDR3 follows TCRdb's listing. The chain joins TRBV21-1 to TRBJ1-2. TRBV21-1 represents a pseudogene. A total of 15 residues make up the CDR3, ends included. The CDR3 region is CASSKVGRGNYGYTF.

This clone was counted once. The J gene is TRBJ1-5, the V gene TRBV9; no reliable D call. Trimming pared 0 bases from V and 6 bases from J, leaving 13 bases between. The CDR3 is 15 residues long. Germline V CDR1 and CDR2: SGDLS, YYNGEE. CDR3 DNA: TGTGCCAGCAGCGTAGGCAAGGATCCGGGTCAGCCCCAGCATTTT. As protein: CASSVGKDPGQPQHF. Supplemented by reference TRBV9 and TRBJ1-5, the full variable domain reads DSGVTQTPKHLITATGQRVTLRCSPRSGDLSVYWYQQSLDQGLQFLIQYYNGEERAKGNILERFSAQQFPDLHSELNLSSLELGDSALYFCASSVGKDPGQPQHFGDGTRLSIL.

The V gene is TRBV2, the J gene TRBJ2-3, with TRBD1 matching over 7 bases. The CDR3 covers 14 residues. V shed 6 bases, J shed 2 bases, and the junction held 5 bases outside the gene matches. Germline CDR1 is SNHLY and CDR2 is FYNNEI. The CDR3 DNA follows: TGTGCCAGCAGCCTGGGACAGAACACAGATACGCAGTATTTT. The encoded protein is CASSLGQNTDTQYF.

This clone was observed a handful of times. This chain uses TRBV7-2 with TRBJ2-1, with TRBD2 as a possible D gene (5 bases). The CDR3 has 12 amino acids. Germline V gives CDR1 SGHTA, CDR2 FQGNSA. V was cut by 6 bases and J by 8 bases, with 11 bases left in between. The CDR3 protein is CASRVVGDEQFF. CDR3 nucleotides: TGTGCCAGCAGAGTCGTCGGGGATGAGCAGTTCTTC.

This rearrangement joins TRBV19 to TRBJ1-3, with D unresolved. Germline V gene lookup returns CDR1 LNHDA and CDR2 SQIVND (reference sequence). Between the trimmed V and J ends, which lost 5 bases and 3 bases, there was a span of 11 bases. The CDR3 loop spans 14 amino acids. The CDR3 region has the DNA TGTGCCAGTAGTCCCGAGTTGAGTGGAAACACCATATATTTT. This gives the protein CASSPELSGNTIYF.

Concerning this clone: Other nucleotide sequences from this sample produce the same CDR3. The V call is TRBV5-4, the J call TRBJ2-3, with D hard to call. V was cut by 0 bases and J by 1 base, with 6 bases left in between. This CDR3 comprises 14 residues. Germline CDR1 and CDR2: SGHNT and YYREEE (reference sequence). CDR3 amino acids: CASSLGPGTDTQYF. The CDR3 DNA reads TGTGCCAGCAGCTTGGGGCCCGGCACAGATACGCAGTATTTT.

This CDR3 reads CASSLDRGTEAFF. CDR3 in DNA: TGTGCCAGCAGCTTGGACCGGGGGACTGAAGCTTTCTTT. The chain links TRBV5-5 to TRBJ1-1, with D perhaps matching TRBD1 (5 bases). CDR3 length: 13 amino acids. Trimming left V 0 bases short and J 5 bases short, with 8 bases between. CDR1 is SGHKS and CDR2 is YYEKEE in the germline V gene (reference sequence).

The gene calls are TRBV4-3 and TRBJ1-1, with 7 bases matching TRBD1. V shed 3 bases, J shed 0 bases, and the junction held 7 bases outside the gene matches. CDR3 length equals 16 residues. The germline V gene encodes CDR1 LGHNA and CDR2 YSLEER. This chain's CDR3 is CASSQGPGQVNTEAFF. CDR3 bases: TGCGCCAGCAGCCAGGGACCCGGACAGGTGAACACTGAAGCTTTCTTT.